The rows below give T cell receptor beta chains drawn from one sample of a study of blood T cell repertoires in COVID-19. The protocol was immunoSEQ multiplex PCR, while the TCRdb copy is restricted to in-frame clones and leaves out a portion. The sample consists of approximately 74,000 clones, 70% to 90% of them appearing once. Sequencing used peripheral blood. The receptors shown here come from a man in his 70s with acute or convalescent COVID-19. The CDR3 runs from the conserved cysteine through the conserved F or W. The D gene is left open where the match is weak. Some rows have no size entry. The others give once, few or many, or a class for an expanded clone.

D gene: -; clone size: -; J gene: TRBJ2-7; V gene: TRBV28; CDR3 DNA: TGTGCCAGCAGCCTCGTGCCGGGCGAGCAGTACTTC; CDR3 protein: CASSLVPGEQYF
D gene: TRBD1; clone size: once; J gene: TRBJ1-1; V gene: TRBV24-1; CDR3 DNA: TGTGCCACCAGTGACAACAGGGGGATGGCTTTCTTT; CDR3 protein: CATSDNRGMAFF
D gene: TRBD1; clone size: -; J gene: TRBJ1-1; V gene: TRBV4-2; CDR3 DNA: TGTGCCAGCAGCCAAGATACAGGGGGCACTGAAGCTTTCTTT; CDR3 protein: CASSQDTGGTEAFF
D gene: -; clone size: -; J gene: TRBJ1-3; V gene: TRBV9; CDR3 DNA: TGTGCCAGCAGCGGGCTGGCAGGCCTTGGAAACACCATATATTTT; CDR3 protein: CASSGLAGLGNTIYF
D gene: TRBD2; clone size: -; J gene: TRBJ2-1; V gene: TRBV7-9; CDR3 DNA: TGTGCCAGCAGCCCGAAGGGACTAGCGGGAGCAGATGAGCAGTTCTTC; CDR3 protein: CASSPKGLAGADEQFF
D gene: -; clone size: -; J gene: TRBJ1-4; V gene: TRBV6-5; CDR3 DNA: TGTGCCAGCAGTCTTAGGGAGGGTAATGAAAAACTGTTTTTT; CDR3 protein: CASSLREGNEKLFF
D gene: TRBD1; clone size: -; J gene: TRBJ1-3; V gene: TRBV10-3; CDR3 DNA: TGTGCCATCAGCCTCGGGACAGGTTCCTCTGGAAACACCATATATTTT; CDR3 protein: CAISLGTGSSGNTIYF
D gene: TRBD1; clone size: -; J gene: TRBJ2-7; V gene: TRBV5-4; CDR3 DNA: TGTGCCAGCAGCTCGGGACAGGGCGAGCAGTACTTC; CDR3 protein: CASSSGQGEQYF
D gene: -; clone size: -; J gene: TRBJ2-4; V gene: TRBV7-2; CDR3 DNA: TGTGCCAGCAGCCCTTCGAGGGGACTAGCCAAAAACATTCAGTACTTC; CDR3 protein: CASSPSRGLAKNIQYF
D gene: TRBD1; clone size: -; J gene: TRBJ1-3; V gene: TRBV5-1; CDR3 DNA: TGCGCCAGCAGCGTCGGGACAGGGTTATCGGACACCATATATTTT; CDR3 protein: CASSVGTGLSDTIYF
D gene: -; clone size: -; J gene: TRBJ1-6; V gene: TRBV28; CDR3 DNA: TGTGCCAGCAGTACCGTTCAGGGGAGGGGTTCACCCCTCCACTTT; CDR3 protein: CASSTVQGRGSPLHF
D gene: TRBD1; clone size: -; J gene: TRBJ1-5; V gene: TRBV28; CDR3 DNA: TGTGCCAGCAGGATGAATTCAGGGGGCACGAATCAGCCCCAGCATTTT; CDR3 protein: CASRMNSGGTNQPQHF
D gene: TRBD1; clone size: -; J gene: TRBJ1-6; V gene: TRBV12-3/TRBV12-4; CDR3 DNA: TGTGCCAGCAGCAAGATCCGGGACAGGCTCCACTTT; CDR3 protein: CASSKIRDRLHF
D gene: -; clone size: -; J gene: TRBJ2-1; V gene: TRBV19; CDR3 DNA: TGTGCCAGTAGTATAGTTGGTGAGTCCTACAATGAGCAGTTCTTC; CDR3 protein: CASSIVGESYNEQFF
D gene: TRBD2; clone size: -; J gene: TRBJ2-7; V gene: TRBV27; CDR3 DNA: TGTGCCAGCAGCCGGGGGCTAGCGGGCGGCGAGCAGTACTTC; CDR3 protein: CASSRGLAGGEQYF
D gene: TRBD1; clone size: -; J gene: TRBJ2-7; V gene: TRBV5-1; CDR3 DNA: TGCGCCAGCAGCTCCGGACAGGGGGCGGGTGAGCAGTACTTC; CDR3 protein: CASSSGQGAGEQYF
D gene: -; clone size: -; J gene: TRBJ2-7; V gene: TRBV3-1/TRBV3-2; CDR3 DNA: TGTGCCAGCAGCCAGGGGGGGTCGGGGGCTGGCGAGCAGTACTTC; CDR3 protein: CASSQGGSGAGEQYF